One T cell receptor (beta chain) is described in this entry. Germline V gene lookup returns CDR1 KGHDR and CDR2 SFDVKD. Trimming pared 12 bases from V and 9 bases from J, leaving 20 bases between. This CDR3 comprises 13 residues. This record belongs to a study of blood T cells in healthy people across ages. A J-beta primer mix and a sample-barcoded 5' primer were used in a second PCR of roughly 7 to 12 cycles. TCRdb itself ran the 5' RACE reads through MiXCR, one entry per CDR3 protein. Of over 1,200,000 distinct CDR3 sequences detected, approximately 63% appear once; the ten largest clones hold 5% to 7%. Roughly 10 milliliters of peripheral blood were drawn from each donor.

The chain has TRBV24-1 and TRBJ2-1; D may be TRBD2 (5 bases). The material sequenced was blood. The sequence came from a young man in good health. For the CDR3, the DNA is TGTGCCGCCCAGGACTCCCCGAGTAGTGAGCAGTTCTTC. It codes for CAAQDSPSSEQFF.